A single sample gave rise to the 8 T cell receptor beta chains below, sequenced in a study of blood T cells in healthy people across ages. The use of a sample-barcoded 5' primer and a J-beta primer mix characterized a second PCR of roughly 6 to 11 cycles. A single record per CDR3 protein comes from TCRdb applying MiXCR to the 5' RACE reads. The data show over 600,000 distinct CDR3 sequences, 56% seen once. The sequencing input was blood. The receptor set was obtained from a man aged 35-49 years in good health.

The chain couples TRBV28 to TRBJ2-7; perhaps TRBD1 as D (5 bases). Trimming took 4 bases from V and 5 from J, leaving 15 bases between them. In germline, CDR1 is MDHEN, CDR2 SYDVKM. The CDR3 totals 14 residues. The CDR3 coding sequence is TGTGCCAGCAGTTCGATATCAGGGTTCAACGAGCAGTACTTC. It codes for CASSSISGFNEQYF. The entire variable domain, with the rest obtained from reference TRBV28 and TRBJ2-7, is as follows: DVKVTQSSRYLVKRTGEKVFLECVQDMDHENMFWYRQDPGLGLRLIYFSYDVKMKEKGDIPEGYSVSREKKERFSLILESASTNQTSMYLCASSSISGFNEQYFGPGTRLTVT.

The V and J genes are TRBV7-9 and TRBJ2-2, with D unclear. V lost 2 bases and J lost 2, with 15 bases in between. CDR3 length: 17 residues. Looked up from germline, CDR1 is SEHNR and CDR2 is FQNEAQ (reference sequence). In nucleotides, the CDR3 is TGTGCCAGCAGCTTACCGTTAGGAGAACCTAACACCGGGGAGCTGTTTTTT. This translates into CASSLPLGEPNTGELFF.

The rearrangement uses TRBV4-2 and TRBJ2-5; TRBD2 matches at 7 bases. The CDR3 length is 14 residues. Germline CDR1 LGHNA, CDR2 YNFKEQ. After removal of 1 base from V and 4 bases from J, the junction contained 3 bases not matched to a gene. The CDR3 region is CASSQGGGAETQYF. The CDR3 nucleotides read TGTGCCAGCAGCCAAGGGGGAGGGGCAGAGACCCAGTACTTC.

Only a few counts were recorded for this clonotype. The gene calls are TRBV20-1 and TRBJ2-3, with no clear D. Germline CDR1 DFQATT, CDR2 SNEGSKA (reference sequence). The CDR3 has 14 residues. Trimming left V 0 bases short and J 4 bases short, with 11 bases between. CDR3 DNA: TGCAGTGCTAGAGATCAGGCCTCATCAGATACGCAGTATTTT. Amino acid sequence: CSARDQASSDTQYF.

This chain links TRBV25-1 with TRBJ2-1, with 7 bases that match TRBD1. This CDR3 has 16 amino acids. J gave up 3 bases and V 5 bases, and 10 bases lay outside the gene matches. CDR1 and CDR2 (germline): MGHDK, SYGVNS. The CDR3 DNA is TGTGCCAGCAGTAGCGGTGGGGACAGATTCTACAATGAGCAGTTCTTC. This encodes CASSSGGDRFYNEQFF.

The CDR3 DNA sequence: TGCGCCAGCAGCAGACTCGGCGGGAGCTCCTACGAGCAGTACTTC. Translation: CASSRLGGSSYEQYF. The chain combines TRBV4-1 with TRBJ2-7; 7 bases align to TRBD2. V trimming: 5 bases; J trimming: 0 bases; junction bases outside the gene matches: 7. This CDR3 is built from 15 residues. The germline V gene has CDR1 MGHRA and CDR2 YSYEKL.

This sequence joins TRBV9 and TRBJ2-2; 15 bases map to TRBD2. The CDR3 runs to 20 residues. V lost 0 bases to trimming and J lost 0 bases; unmatched junction nucleotides: 6. Per germline, CDR1 SGDLS and CDR2 YYNGEE. This chain's CDR3 is CASSVAPGLAGGTNTGELFF. CDR3 bases: TGTGCCAGCAGCGTAGCGCCGGGACTAGCGGGAGGAACGAACACCGGGGAGCTGTTTTTT.

V gene TRBV6-5 combines with J gene TRBJ1-1, with D unresolved. Trimming stripped 2 bases from V and 4 bases from J, with 8 bases between. The CDR3 runs to 13 residues. Germline assignment: CDR1 MNHEY and CDR2 SVGAGI. The CDR3 bases are TGTGCCAGCAGTTACGTGGGAACCACTGAAGCTTTCTTT. This codes for CASSYVGTTEAFF.